This TCR beta chain was sequenced in a study of blood T cell repertoires in COVID-19. CDR1 and CDR2 (germline): SNHLY, FYNNEI. The CDR3 length is 14 residues. Trimming took 6 bases from V and 4 from J; bases not matched to a gene: 5. This table comes from immunoSEQ multiplex PCR, and its TCRdb copy is limited to in-frame clones, with some not included. The sample shows about 120,000 clones, over 75% of them seen only once. The genes are TRBV2 and TRBJ2-3; 9 positions match TRBD1. This clonotype was sampled from a man in his fifties or sixties with acute or convalescent COVID-19. Sequenced material: peripheral blood. DNA for the CDR3: TGTGCCAGCAGGCCGGGACAGGGTCCAGATACGCAGTATTTT. It is translated as CASRPGQGPDTQYF.